One and the same sample provided the 3 T cell receptor beta chains below, sequenced in a study of post-analysis software for immune sequencing data. The antigens these receptors bind are not known. cDNA libraries for TCR beta contained unique molecular identifiers. TCRdb itself ran the PCR reads through MiXCR, one entry per CDR3 protein. The data contain about 540,000 distinct CDR3 sequences, approximately 34% of them singletons. The study's findings and limits: Comparison of patients with controls showed five TRBV segments more frequent in patients, TRBV5-6, TRBV5-1 and TRBV20-1 among them.

The sequenced sample was blood. Receptors were obtained from a girl under 18 with multiple sclerosis.

The chain couples TRBV4-1 to TRBJ1-2, with 8 bases lining up with TRBD1. J lost 4 bases, V lost 1 base, and 5 bases had no gene match. Looked up from germline, CDR1 is MGHRA and CDR2 is YSYEKL. This CDR3 contains 15 residues. The CDR3 sequence: CASSQGVQGAYGYTF. The CDR3 region has the DNA TGCGCCAGCAGCCAAGGAGTCCAGGGGGCCTATGGCTACACCTTC.

A note on this clonotype: Possible read error: a much larger clone is one base away. The chain has TRBV5-5 and TRBJ2-1; D not certain. Trimming removed 0 bases from V and 13 bases from J, with 17 bases in between. This CDR3 has 14 residues. The germline V gene has CDR1 SGHKS and CDR2 YYEKEE (reference sequence). This CDR3 reads CASSLGLSAETQFF. In DNA, the CDR3 is TGTGCCAGCAGCTTGGGTTTGAGTGCCGAGACCCAGTTCTTC.

V usage is TRBV5-1 and J usage is TRBJ2-3; 10 nucleotides match TRBD2. This CDR3 contains 14 residues. Per germline, CDR1 SGHRS and CDR2 YFSETQ. Losses at the gene ends were 3 bases for V and 5 bases for J; bases not matched to a gene: 3. The CDR3 region has the DNA TGCGCCAGCAGCTCCTCTAGCGGGGGAGATACGCAGTATTTT. Residues: CASSSSSGGDTQYF.